Below, 4 T cell receptor beta chains from the same sample are listed, as sequenced in a study of regulatory T cells in long-lasting Graves disease. The time point denotes: persistent/refractory GD, antithyroid drugs over 5 years with positive TRAb. Researchers made the TCR library from RNA that was extracted from PBMCs. iRepertoire HTBI primers and Arm-PCR of CDR3 regions built TCR beta libraries. TCRdb ran MiXCR on the multiplex PCR reads and lists one entry per CDR3 protein. The table lists more than 350,000 distinct CDR3 sequences, roughly 23% of them singletons. The sample was peripheral blood mononuclear cells (PBMCs), taken when the disease was refractory, from a patient treated with antithyroid drugs. The receptors stem from a female donor with Graves disease.

The gene calls are TRBV6-1 and TRBJ2-3; perhaps TRBD2 as D (5 bases). Germline assignment: CDR1 MNHNS and CDR2 SASEGT. Trimming removed 6 bases at V and 5 bases at J, with 15 bases between. This CDR3 is 14 amino acids long. The CDR3, as DNA: TGTGCCAGCAGCCACGGGCTAGCCGGAGATACGCAGTATTTT. Its protein is CASSHGLAGDTQYF.

This clonotype appeared a few times. V gene TRBV18 combines with J gene TRBJ2-5, with D uncertain. The CDR3 consists of 15 residues. Germline CDR1 is KGHSH and CDR2 is LQKENI. The ends were cut back, 3 bases at V and 0 bases at J, with 11 bases in the middle. CDR3 loop: CASSPFGGYQETQYF. The CDR3 bases are TGTGCCAGCTCACCGTTCGGTGGTTACCAAGAGACCCAGTACTTC.

J is TRBJ2-7 and V is TRBV7-9; D unclear. From germline, CDR1 is SEHNR and CDR2 FQNEAQ (reference sequence). This CDR3 spans 13 amino acids. The V gene lost 5 bases and the J gene lost 1 base, with 9 bases spanning the gap. CDR3 nucleotide sequence: TGTGCCAGCAGCAACGGGCCTTCCTACGAGCAGTACTTC. It yields the protein CASSNGPSYEQYF.

This chain uses TRBV28 with TRBJ2-3; no clear D gene. This CDR3 region has 13 residues. Germline CDR1 reads MDHEN; CDR2 reads SYDVKM. V was shortened by 3 bases and J by 4 bases, with 8 bases between the two germline ends. CDR3 protein: CASSFLRADTQYF. CDR3 coding DNA: TGTGCCAGCAGTTTCCTCCGGGCAGATACGCAGTATTTT.